This passage covers 5 T cell receptor beta chains from one sample sequenced in a study of response to subunit inactivated influenza vaccine. TCRdb analysed the RT-PCR reads with MiXCR anew, one entry per CDR3 protein. The table lists around 480,000 distinct CDR3 sequences, about 15% of them singletons, with approximately 3% in the top ten. Sequenced here: CD4+ T cells sorted from PBMCs, sampled less than 25 months after vaccination. These receptors were obtained from a man between 50 and 75 years old who received an inactivated influenza vaccine.

Only a few counts were recorded for this clonotype. The chain employs TRBV7-8 and TRBJ2-5; 7 bases line up with TRBD1. Germline V gives CDR1 SGHVS, CDR2 FQNEAQ. The CDR3 has 14 residues. V was pared by 3 bases and J by 9 bases, with 10 bases of the junction left unmatched. This CDR3 reads CASSFLGGGYPQYF. Here the CDR3 DNA reads TGTGCCAGCAGCTTTTTAGGGGGCGGTTATCCCCAGTACTTC. The entire variable domain, with the rest obtained from reference TRBV7-8 and TRBJ2-5, is as follows: GAGVSQSPRYKVAKRGQDVALRCDPISGHVSLFWYQQALGQGPEFLTYFQNEAQLDKSGLPSDRFFAERPEGSVSTLKIQRTQQEDSAVYLCASSFLGGGYPQYFGPGTRLLVL.

The chain links TRBV7-2 to TRBJ2-2; maybe TRBD2 (6 bases). The V gene's germline CDR1 is SGHTA and CDR2 FQGNSA. CDR3 length: 15 amino acids. Deletions cut 5 bases from V and 1 base from J, with 11 bases between. The CDR3: CASSPGRGNTGELFF. In nucleotides, the CDR3 is TGTGCCAGCAGCCCCGGGCGGGGGAACACCGGGGAGCTGTTTTTT.

At least ten counts were recorded for this clonotype. The chain uses TRBV5-1 and TRBJ2-1; TRBD2 agrees at 15 bases. V lost 4 bases to trimming and J lost 7 bases; unmatched junction nucleotides: 3. This CDR3 has 15 amino acids. CDR1 and CDR2 (germline): SGHRS, YFSETQ. Here the CDR3 DNA reads TGCGCCAGCAGCGGCGGACTAGCGGGAGGGAATGAGCAGTTCTTC. Residues: CASSGGLAGGNEQFF.

In its sample, this clonotype was seen a few times. The chain has TRBV6-5 and TRBJ2-3; no definite D call. V gave up 2 bases and J gave up 5 bases, with 17 bases separating them. CDR1 is MNHEY and CDR2 is SVGAGI in the germline V gene. CDR3 size: 16 residues. The CDR3 reads CASSYPAATMGDTQYF. The CDR3 DNA is TGTGCCAGCAGTTACCCCGCGGCAACAATGGGAGATACGCAGTATTTT.

This clonotype has just one count. V and J are TRBV4-1 and TRBJ2-1; the D gene is possibly TRBD2 (5 bases). The CDR3 extends over 16 amino acids. Germline V gene data show CDR1 as MGHRA and CDR2 as YSYEKL. Trimming removed 0 bases from V and 4 bases from J, with 13 bases in between. DNA for the CDR3: TGCGCCAGCAGCCAAGAGTCCAGCGGTAAATACAATGAGCAGTTCTTC. This codes for CASSQESSGKYNEQFF.